This TCR beta chain is drawn from a study of T cell responses to AZD1222 COVID-19 vaccine. As regards this clone: Its antigen remains unknown.

The CDR3 is made up of 14 amino acids. The germline gives CDR1 MDHEN, CDR2 SYDVKM. V shed 3 bases and J 4 bases; nucleotides not matched to a gene: 4. Study results and limitations: Most donors were white British and more were female, and clonal diversity was possibly underestimated. Repertoire sampling occurred only after the peak T cell response.

Only in-frame clones appear in the TCRdb table, and some are missing; sequencing was by immunoSEQ multiplex PCR. The table includes about 130,000 clones, 92% detected once. The chain links TRBV28 to TRBJ1-2; TRBD1 matches 8 bases. The sample was peripheral blood, taken on day 0 of AZD1222 vaccination. The TCR originated in an adult in good health. The CDR3 region has the DNA TGTGCCAGCAGTTTCGGACAGGGAGCCTATGGCTACACCTTC. Translated: CASSFGQGAYGYTF.